A selection of T cell receptor beta chains follows, all from one sample in a study of vaccination and CD4 T cells after COVID-19. TCRdb independently ran MiXCR on the PCR reads; one entry per CDR3 protein. The sample contains more than 9,000 distinct CDR3 sequences, roughly 40% of which appear only once. No antigen has been identified for these receptors. The material was CD4+ T cells from blood, cultured in vitro, obtained after SARS-CoV-2 vaccination. The receptors shown here come from a human donor who had recovered from COVID-19. Each CDR3 is given with its conserved first and last residue. The D gene is left open where the match is weak. Clone size appears in some rows only: once, few, many, or a class for an expanded clone.

>TRBV28|NA|NA|TRBJ1-1
CASSFYPLGGTEAFF
TGTGCCAGCAGTTTTTACCCCCTAGGGGGAACCGAAGCTTTCTTT
>TRBV19|once|TRBD1|TRBJ2-4
CASREAGTGAKNIQYF
TGTGCCAGTAGGGAGGCAGGGACAGGGGCCAAAAACATTCAGTACTTC
>TRBV12-3/TRBV12-4|NA|NA|TRBJ2-3
CASSFSSGSTDTQYF
TGTGCCAGCAGTTTTTCGAGCGGGAGCACAGATACGCAGTATTTT
>TRBV20-1|NA|TRBD2|TRBJ2-1
CSLRLAGDDNEQFF
TGCAGTCTCCGACTAGCGGGAGACGACAATGAGCAGTTCTTC
>TRBV12-3/TRBV12-4|NA|NA|TRBJ2-7
CASSLTATFHEQYF
TGTGCCAGCAGTTTGACCGCCACGTTCCACGAGCAGTACTTC
>TRBV28|NA|NA|TRBJ2-1
CASSLGGGGSYNEQFF
TGTGCCAGCAGTTTAGGGGGTGGCGGCTCCTACAATGAGCAGTTCTTC
>TRBV27|NA|TRBD1|TRBJ2-7
CASRPGTGIHEQYF
TGTGCCAGCAGGCCCGGGACAGGGATCCACGAGCAGTACTTC
>TRBV5-3|few|NA|TRBJ1-5
CARRCPGHLNQPQHF
TGTGCCAGAAGATGCCCGGGACACCTTAATCAGCCCCAGCATTTT
>TRBV20-1|NA|NA|TRBJ2-2
CSARRGVVGGELFF
TGCAGTGCTAGGAGAGGGGTGGTTGGCGGGGAGCTGTTTTTT
>TRBV7-3|NA|NA|TRBJ1-5
CASSYYGRWNQPQHF
TGTGCCAGCAGCTATTATGGACGGTGGAATCAGCCCCAGCATTTT
>TRBV6-1|NA|TRBD2|TRBJ2-7
CASTSGSSGSSYEQYF
TGTGCCAGCACCTCGGGGAGTAGCGGGAGCTCCTACGAGCAGTACTTC
>TRBV24-1|few|NA|TRBJ1-5
CATIPEGGAHQPQHF
TGTGCCACCATTCCGGAGGGAGGGGCCCATCAGCCCCAGCATTTT
>TRBV6-2/TRBV6-3|once|NA|TRBJ1-3
CASSYHAVGNTIYF
TGTGCCAGCAGTTATCACGCAGTCGGAAACACCATATATTTT
>TRBV28|NA|TRBD2|TRBJ2-7
CASSTSGRASYELYF
TGTGCCAGCAGTACTAGCGGGAGGGCTTCCTACGAGCTGTACTTC
>TRBV6-1|few|TRBD1|TRBJ2-5
CASRPDRGLGETQYF
TGTGCCAGCAGACCCGACAGGGGGTTAGGGGAGACCCAGTACTTC
>TRBV15|NA|TRBD2|TRBJ2-7
CATTPTSAYSYEQYF
TGTGCCACAACACCGACTAGCGCGTACTCCTACGAGCAGTACTTC
>TRBV5-4|NA|NA|TRBJ1-6
CASSLRSVGDTPLHF
TGTGCCAGCAGCCTAAGAAGTGTGGGGGATACACCCCTCCACTTT
>TRBV7-3|NA|NA|TRBJ2-5
CASSLNRQETQYF
TGTGCCAGCAGCTTAAACCGGCAAGAGACCCAGTACTTC
>TRBV27|few|NA|TRBJ1-5
CASSTPKEGQPQHF
TGTGCCAGCAGTACACCAAAGGAGGGTCAGCCCCAGCATTTT
>TRBV6-2/TRBV6-3|NA|TRBD2|TRBJ2-1
CASSFGRLNEQFF
TGTGCCAGCAGTTTCGGGAGGCTGAATGAGCAGTTCTTC
>TRBV20-1|NA|NA|TRBJ1-2
CSARVTSGDYVHYGYTF
TGCAGTGCTAGAGTAACGTCAGGTGATTACGTCCACTATGGCTACACCTTC
>TRBV6-5|medium-sized|NA|TRBJ2-2
CASSSLGLNTGELFF
TGTGCCAGCAGTTCCCTGGGCCTGAACACCGGGGAGCTGTTTTTT
>TRBV7-2|NA|NA|TRBJ2-3
CASSPRGGATDTQYF
TGTGCCAGCAGCCCAAGGGGTGGAGCCACAGATACGCAGTATTTT
>TRBV28|NA|TRBD1|TRBJ2-7
CASKGAWVLSYEQYF
TGTGCCAGCAAGGGGGCGTGGGTCCTCTCCTACGAGCAGTACTTC
>TRBV6-2/TRBV6-3|NA|NA|TRBJ2-6
CASTQGGSGANVLTF
TGTGCCAGCACCCAAGGGGGCTCTGGGGCCAACGTCCTGACTTTC
>TRBV19|NA|TRBD1|TRBJ2-1
CASSILGDRGVNEQFF
TGTGCCAGTAGTATTCTCGGGGACAGGGGAGTCAATGAGCAGTTCTTC
>TRBV7-6|NA|NA|TRBJ1-5
CASSLEDSSQPQHF
TGTGCCAGCAGCTTAGAAGACAGTTCCCAGCCCCAGCATTTT
>TRBV7-8|NA|TRBD1|TRBJ2-6
CASSIRQGGGANVLTF
TGTGCCAGCAGCATTAGACAGGGCGGTGGGGCCAACGTCCTGACTTTC
>TRBV28|NA|TRBD1|TRBJ1-1
CASSLRGRWTEAFF
TGTGCCAGCAGTTTGAGGGGGCGTTGGACTGAAGCTTTCTTT
>TRBV28|NA|TRBD2|TRBJ2-2
CASSPAGLAKTGELFF
TGTGCCAGCAGCCCTGCGGGACTAGCGAAAACCGGGGAGCTGTTTTTT
>TRBV6-5|few|NA|TRBJ2-7
CASSYLWEQYF
TGTGCCAGCAGTTACCTTTGGGAGCAGTACTTC
>TRBV5-1|NA|TRBD1|TRBJ2-1
CASSSGPGQQNEQFF
TGCGCCAGCAGCTCGGGACCGGGACAGCAGAATGAGCAGTTCTTC
>TRBV7-8|few|NA|TRBJ2-7
CASSSVGGESYEQYF
TGTGCCAGCAGCTCGGTGGGGGGAGAGTCCTACGAGCAGTACTTC
>TRBV12-3/TRBV12-4|NA|NA|TRBJ2-2
CASSLLEWRSTGELFF
TGTGCCAGCAGTTTATTGGAGTGGAGGAGCACCGGGGAGCTGTTTTTT
>TRBV20-1|few|TRBD2|TRBJ2-1
CSARGVSSGSINEQFF
TGCAGTGCTAGAGGGGTTTCTAGCGGGAGTATCAATGAGCAGTTCTTC
>TRBV10-2|NA|NA|TRBJ1-5
CASSGETVDQPQHF
TGCGCCAGCAGTGGAGAGACAGTGGATCAGCCCCAGCATTTT
>TRBV30|NA|NA|TRBJ2-7
CAWSGGLRSYEQYF
TGTGCCTGGAGTGGGGGTTTGAGATCCTACGAGCAGTACTTC
>TRBV11-3|NA|NA|TRBJ2-1
CASSLDGDNNEQFF
TGTGCCAGCAGCTTAGATGGAGACAACAATGAGCAGTTCTTC
>TRBV20-1|medium-sized|TRBD2|TRBJ2-4
CSARSRLAGGGNIQYF
TGCAGTGCTAGATCCCGACTAGCGGGAGGCGGGAACATTCAGTACTTC
>TRBV6-5|NA|NA|TRBJ1-5
CASSYSAVSNQPQHF
TGTGCCAGCAGTTACTCTGCCGTGAGCAATCAGCCCCAGCATTTT